This T cell receptor beta chain was captured by sequencing in a study of T cells in Graves' hyperthyroidism and ophthalmopathy. Study-level background: Peripheral blood was acquired at first diagnosis, ahead of any therapy whatsoever. Study-wide points: A model of 13 V-J features distinguished ophthalmopathy from stable hyperthyroidism.

Orbital computed tomography, thyroid ultrasound, serum thyroxine and TRAb, and clinical symptoms together informed the diagnoses. Fresh peripheral blood, around 10 ml of it, supplied the PBMCs. Amplification targeted TCR beta CDR3 regions from RNA transcripts. The study used the HTBI primer set for a first-round RT-PCR of the TCR CDR3. A single record per CDR3 protein comes from TCRdb applying MiXCR to the multiplex PCR reads. This sample yields about 360,000 distinct CDR3 sequences, of which more than 15% are seen a single time; roughly 25% belongs to the top ten. The germline gives CDR1 SGHAT, CDR2 FQDESV (reference sequence). The CDR3 extends over 13 amino acids. Trimming shortened V by 3 bases and J by 7 bases, and 10 bases separated the two germline ends. This clonotype was detected ten times or more. The antigen remains undetermined.

The chain uses TRBV11-1 and TRBJ2-1; no clear D. Specimen: blood. This clonotype originated in a woman aged 18-29 years with Graves' hyperthyroidism that later progressed to Graves' ophthalmopathy. CDR3 DNA: TGTGCCAGCAGCTTCAGAAGTCGGAATGAGCAGTTCTTC. It specifies CASSFRSRNEQFF.